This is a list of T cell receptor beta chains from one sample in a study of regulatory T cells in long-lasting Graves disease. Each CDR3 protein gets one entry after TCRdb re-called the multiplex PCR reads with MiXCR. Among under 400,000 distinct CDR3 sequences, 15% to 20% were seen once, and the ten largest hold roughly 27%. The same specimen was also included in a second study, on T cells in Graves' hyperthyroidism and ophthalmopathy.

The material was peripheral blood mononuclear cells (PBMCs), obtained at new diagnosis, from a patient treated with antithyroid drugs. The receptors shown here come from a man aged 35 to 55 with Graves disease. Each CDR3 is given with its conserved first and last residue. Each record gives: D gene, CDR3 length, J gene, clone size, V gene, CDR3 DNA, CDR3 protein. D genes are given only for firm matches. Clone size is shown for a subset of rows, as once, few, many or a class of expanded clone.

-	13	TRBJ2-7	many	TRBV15	TGTGCCACCAGCAGAGTTACAGGTTACGAGCAGTACTTC	CATSRVTGYEQYF
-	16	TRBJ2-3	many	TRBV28	TGTGCCAGCAGCCCAACTCCGGGACAAGGCACAGATACGCAGTATTTT	CASSPTPGQGTDTQYF
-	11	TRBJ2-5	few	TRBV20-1	TGCAGTGCTTCCAACCTCGAGACCCAGTACTTC	CSASNLETQYF
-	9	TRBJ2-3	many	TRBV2	TGTGCCAGCACAGATACGCAGTATTTT	CASTDTQYF
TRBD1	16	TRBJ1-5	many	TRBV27	TGTGCCAGCAGTTTATCGGGCAGGGGGATCGATCAGCCCCAGCATTTT	CASSLSGRGIDQPQHF
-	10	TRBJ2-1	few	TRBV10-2	TGCGCCAGCAAAGGAAATGAGCAGTTCTTC	CASKGNEQFF
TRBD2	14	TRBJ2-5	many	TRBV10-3	TGTGCCATCAGTGTAGCGGGGGTCCAAGAGACCCAGTACTTC	CAISVAGVQETQYF
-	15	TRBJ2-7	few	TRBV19	TGTGCCAGTAGTCCCACAGGGACGGAATCCTACGAGCAGTACTTC	CASSPTGTESYEQYF
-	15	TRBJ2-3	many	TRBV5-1	TGCGCCAGCACCCGTGGGAGTAGGGGCACAGATACGCAGTATTTT	CASTRGSRGTDTQYF
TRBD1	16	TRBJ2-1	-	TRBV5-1	TGCGCCAGCAGCACCACCGGGACAGGGGGATACAATGAGCAGTTCTTC	CASSTTGTGGYNEQFF
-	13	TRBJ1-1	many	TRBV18	TGTGCCAGCTCACCTAACGGTCACACTGAAGCTTTCTTT	CASSPNGHTEAFF
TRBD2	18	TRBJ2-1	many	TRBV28	TGTGCCAGCAGTTTAGGGCTAGCGGGTTCCAGCTCCTACAATGAGCAGTTCTTC	CASSLGLAGSSSYNEQFF
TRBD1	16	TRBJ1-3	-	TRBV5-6	TGTGCCAGCAGCTTGGAGGGGACAGGGTCTGGAAACACCATATATTTT	CASSLEGTGSGNTIYF
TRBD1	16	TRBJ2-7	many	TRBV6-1	TGTGCCAGCAGTGGGGGACAGGGTTCGTTCTCCTACGAGCAGTACTTC	CASSGGQGSFSYEQYF
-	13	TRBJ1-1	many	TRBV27	TGTGCCAGCAGTGCCCGCATGAACACTGAAGCTTTCTTT	CASSARMNTEAFF